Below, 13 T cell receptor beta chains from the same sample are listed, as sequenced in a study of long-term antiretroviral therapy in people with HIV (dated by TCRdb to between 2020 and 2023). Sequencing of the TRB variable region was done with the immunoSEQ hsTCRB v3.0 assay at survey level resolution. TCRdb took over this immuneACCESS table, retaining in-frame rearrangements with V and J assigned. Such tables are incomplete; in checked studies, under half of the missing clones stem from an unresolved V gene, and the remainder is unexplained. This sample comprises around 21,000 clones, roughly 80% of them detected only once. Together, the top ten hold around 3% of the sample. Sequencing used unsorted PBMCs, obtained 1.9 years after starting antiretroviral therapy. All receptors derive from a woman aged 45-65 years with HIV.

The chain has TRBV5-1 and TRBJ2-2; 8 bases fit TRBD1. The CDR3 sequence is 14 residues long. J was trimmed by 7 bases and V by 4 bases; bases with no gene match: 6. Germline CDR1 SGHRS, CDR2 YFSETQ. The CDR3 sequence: CASSDRGPDGELFF. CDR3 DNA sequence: TGCGCCAGCAGCGACAGGGGTCCTGACGGGGAGCTGTTTTTT.

The CDR3 loop is CATSEGPEQYF. As DNA, the CDR3 is TGTGCCACCAGCGAGGGTCCCGAGCAGTACTTC. V is TRBV15 and J is TRBJ2-7; D is possibly TRBD2 (5 bases). The CDR3 is 11 residues long. Looked up from germline, CDR1 is LNHNV and CDR2 is YYDKDF (reference sequence). Trimming stripped 5 bases from V and 6 bases from J, with 8 bases between.

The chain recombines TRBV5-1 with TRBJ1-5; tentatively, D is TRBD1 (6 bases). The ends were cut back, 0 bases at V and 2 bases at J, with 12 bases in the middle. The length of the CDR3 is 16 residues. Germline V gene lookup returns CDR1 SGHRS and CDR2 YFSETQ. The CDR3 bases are TGCGCCAGCAGCTTGGTACCGGGACAAGGCAATCAGCCCCAGCATTTT. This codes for CASSLVPGQGNQPQHF.

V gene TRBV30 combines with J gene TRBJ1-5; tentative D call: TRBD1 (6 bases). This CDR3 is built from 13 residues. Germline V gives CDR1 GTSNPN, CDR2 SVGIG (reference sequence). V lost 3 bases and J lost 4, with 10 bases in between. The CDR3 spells CAWSRDTNQPQHF. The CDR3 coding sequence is TGTGCCTGGAGCCGGGACACTAATCAGCCCCAGCATTTT.

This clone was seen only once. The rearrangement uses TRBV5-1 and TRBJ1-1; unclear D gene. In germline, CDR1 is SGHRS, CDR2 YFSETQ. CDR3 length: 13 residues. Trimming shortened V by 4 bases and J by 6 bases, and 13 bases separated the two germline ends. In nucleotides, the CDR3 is TGCGCCAGCAGCATGGCAAGCGGAGCTGAAGCTTTCTTT. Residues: CASSMASGAEAFF.

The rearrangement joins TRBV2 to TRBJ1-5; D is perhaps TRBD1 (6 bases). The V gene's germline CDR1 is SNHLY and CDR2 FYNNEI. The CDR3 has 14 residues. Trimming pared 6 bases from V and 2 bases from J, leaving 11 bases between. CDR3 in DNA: TGTGCCAGCAGGGACAGTCATGGCAATCAGCCCCAGCATTTT. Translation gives CASRDSHGNQPQHF. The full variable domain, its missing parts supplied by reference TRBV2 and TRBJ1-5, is EPEVTQTPSHQVTQMGQEVILRCVPISNHLYFYWYRQILGQKVEFLVSFYNNEISEKSEIFDDQFSVERPDGSNFTLKIRSTKLEDSAMYFCASRDSHGNQPQHFGDGTRLSIL.

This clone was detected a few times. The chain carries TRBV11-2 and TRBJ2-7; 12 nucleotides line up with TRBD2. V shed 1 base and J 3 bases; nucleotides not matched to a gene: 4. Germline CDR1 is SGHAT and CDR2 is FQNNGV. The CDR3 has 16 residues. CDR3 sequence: CASSLGGTSGLYEQYF. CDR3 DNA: TGTGCCAGCAGCTTAGGGGGGACTAGCGGGCTCTACGAGCAGTACTTC.

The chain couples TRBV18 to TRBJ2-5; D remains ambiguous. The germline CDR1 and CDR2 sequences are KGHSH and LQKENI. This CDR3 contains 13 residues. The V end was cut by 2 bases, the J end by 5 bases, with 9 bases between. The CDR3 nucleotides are TGTGCCAGCTCACCAGAGTCGACCGAGACCCAGTACTTC. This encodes CASSPESTETQYF.

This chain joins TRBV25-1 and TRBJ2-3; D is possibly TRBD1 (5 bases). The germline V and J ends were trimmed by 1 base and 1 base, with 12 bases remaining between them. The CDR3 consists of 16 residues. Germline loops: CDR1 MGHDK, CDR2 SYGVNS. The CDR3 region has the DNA TGTGCCAGCAGTGAATCCCCGGTACAGGGCACAGATACGCAGTATTTT. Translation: CASSESPVQGTDTQYF.

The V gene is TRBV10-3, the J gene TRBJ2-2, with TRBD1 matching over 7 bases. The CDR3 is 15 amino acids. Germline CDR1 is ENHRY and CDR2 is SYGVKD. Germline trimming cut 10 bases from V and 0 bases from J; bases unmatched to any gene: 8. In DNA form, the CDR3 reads TGTGCCACCCCACGAGGGACAGCGAACACCGGGGAGCTGTTTTTT. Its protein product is CATPRGTANTGELFF.

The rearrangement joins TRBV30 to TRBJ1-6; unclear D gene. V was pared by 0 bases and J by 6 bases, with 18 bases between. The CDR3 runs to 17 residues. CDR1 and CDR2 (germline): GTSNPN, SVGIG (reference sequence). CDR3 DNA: TGTGCCTGGAGTGTACCGGGAAATGGTGGGAGTAATTCACCCCTCCACTTT. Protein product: CAWSVPGNGGSNSPLHF.

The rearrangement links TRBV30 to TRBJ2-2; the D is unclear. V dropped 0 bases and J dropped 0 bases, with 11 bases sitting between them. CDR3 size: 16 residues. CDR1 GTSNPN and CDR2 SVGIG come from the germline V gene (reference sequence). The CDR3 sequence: CAWSVRPLPNTGELFF. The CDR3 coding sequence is TGTGCCTGGAGTGTAAGGCCGCTCCCGAACACCGGGGAGCTGTTTTTT.

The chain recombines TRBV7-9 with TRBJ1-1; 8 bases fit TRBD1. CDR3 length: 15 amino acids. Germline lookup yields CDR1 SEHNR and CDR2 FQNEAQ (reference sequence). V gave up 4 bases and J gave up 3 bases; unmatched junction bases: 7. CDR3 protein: CASSSGRGRYTEAFF. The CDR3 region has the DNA TGTGCCAGCAGCTCAGGCAGGGGGCGGTACACTGAAGCTTTCTTT.